The source of this T cell receptor (beta chain) is a study of radiotherapy plus CTLA-4 blockade in lung cancer. Assay: immunoSEQ multiplex PCR; the TCRdb copy retains only in-frame clones and omits some. The sample records approximately 57,000 clones, around 80% being singletons. Trimming took 2 bases from V and 7 from J; bases not matched to a gene: 11. CDR3 length equals 15 residues. CDR1 and CDR2 from the germline V gene are SGHTA and FQGNSA. The chain has TRBV7-2 and TRBJ2-7; TRBD2 agrees at 7 bases. The sequencing here drew on peripheral blood, taken from a patient treated with radiotherapy plus ipilimumab. The sequence derives from a human donor with non-small cell lung cancer whose response to radiotherapy plus ipilimumab could not be evaluated. CDR3 DNA: TGTGCCAGCAGCTTACTACCTAGCGGACGGGGGGAGCAGTACTTC. Its translation: CASSLLPSGRGEQYF.